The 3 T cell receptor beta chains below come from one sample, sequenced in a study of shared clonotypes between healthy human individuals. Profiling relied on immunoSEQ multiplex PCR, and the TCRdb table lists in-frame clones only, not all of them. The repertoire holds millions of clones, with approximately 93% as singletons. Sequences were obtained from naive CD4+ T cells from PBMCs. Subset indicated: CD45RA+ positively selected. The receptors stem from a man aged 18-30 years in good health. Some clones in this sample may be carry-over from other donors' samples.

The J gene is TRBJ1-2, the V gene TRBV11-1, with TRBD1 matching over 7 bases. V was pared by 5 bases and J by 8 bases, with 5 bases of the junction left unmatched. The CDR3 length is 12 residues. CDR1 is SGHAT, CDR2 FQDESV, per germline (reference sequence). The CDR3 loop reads CASSGDRDGYTF. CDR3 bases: TGTGCCAGCAGCGGCGACAGGGACGGCTACACCTTC.

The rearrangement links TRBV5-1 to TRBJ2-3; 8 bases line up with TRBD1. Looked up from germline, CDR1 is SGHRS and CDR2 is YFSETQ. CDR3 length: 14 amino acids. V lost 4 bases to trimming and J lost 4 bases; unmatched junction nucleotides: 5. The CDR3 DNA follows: TGCGCCAGCAGCGTCCAACAGGGGGCAGATACGCAGTATTTT. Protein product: CASSVQQGADTQYF.

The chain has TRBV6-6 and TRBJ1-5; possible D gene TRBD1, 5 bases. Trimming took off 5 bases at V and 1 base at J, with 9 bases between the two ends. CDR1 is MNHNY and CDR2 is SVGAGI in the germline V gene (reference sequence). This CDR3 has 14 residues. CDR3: CASSEGISNQPQHF. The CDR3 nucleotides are TGTGCCAGCAGTGAGGGGATAAGCAATCAGCCCCAGCATTTT.